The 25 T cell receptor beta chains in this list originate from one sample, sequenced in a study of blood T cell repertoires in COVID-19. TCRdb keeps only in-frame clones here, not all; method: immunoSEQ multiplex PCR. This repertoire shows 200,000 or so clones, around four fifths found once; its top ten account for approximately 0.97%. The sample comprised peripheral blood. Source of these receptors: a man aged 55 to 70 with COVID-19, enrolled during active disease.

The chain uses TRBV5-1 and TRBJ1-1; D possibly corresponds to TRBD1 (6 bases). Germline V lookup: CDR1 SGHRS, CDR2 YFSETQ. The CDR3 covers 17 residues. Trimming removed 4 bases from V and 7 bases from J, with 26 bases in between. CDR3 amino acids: CASSQIPGQQPGHEAFF. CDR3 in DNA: TGCGCCAGCAGCCAGATTCCGGGACAACAACCAGGGCATGAAGCTTTCTTT.

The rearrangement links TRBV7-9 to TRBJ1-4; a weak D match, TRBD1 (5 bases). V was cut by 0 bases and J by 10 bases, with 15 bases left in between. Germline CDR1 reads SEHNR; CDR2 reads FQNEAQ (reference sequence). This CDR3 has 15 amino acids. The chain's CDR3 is CASSLAGGRIGKLFF. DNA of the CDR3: TGTGCCAGCAGCTTAGCCGGGGGACGGATAGGAAAACTGTTTTTT.

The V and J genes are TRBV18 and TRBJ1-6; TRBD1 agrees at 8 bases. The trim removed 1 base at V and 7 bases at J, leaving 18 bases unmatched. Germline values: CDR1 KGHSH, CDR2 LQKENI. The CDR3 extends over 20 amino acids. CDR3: CASSPQVRGQGYLGNSPLHF. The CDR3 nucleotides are TGTGCCAGCTCACCACAGGTGCGCGGACAGGGATATTTGGGCAATTCACCCCTCCACTTT.

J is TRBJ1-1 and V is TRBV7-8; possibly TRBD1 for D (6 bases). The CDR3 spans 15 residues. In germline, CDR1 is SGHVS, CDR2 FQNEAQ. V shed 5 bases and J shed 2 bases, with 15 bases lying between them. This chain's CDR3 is CASSQKQGVNTEAFF. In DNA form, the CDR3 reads TGTGCCAGCAGCCAGAAACAGGGAGTAAACACTGAAGCTTTCTTT.

DNA for the CDR3: TGTGCCAGCAGCTTTAGAAAGACAGTTAATGAAAAACTGTTTTTT. Translation gives CASSFRKTVNEKLFF. The V call is TRBV13, the J call TRBJ1-4; D is perhaps TRBD1 (5 bases). Deletions cut 3 bases from V and 4 bases from J, with 12 bases between. The CDR3 extends over 15 amino acids. Germline V gene data show CDR1 as PRHDT and CDR2 as FYEKMQ (reference sequence).

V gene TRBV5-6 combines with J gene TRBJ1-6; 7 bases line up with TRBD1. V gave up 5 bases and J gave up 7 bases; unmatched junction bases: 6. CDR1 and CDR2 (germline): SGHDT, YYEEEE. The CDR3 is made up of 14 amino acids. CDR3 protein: CASRNRGRNSPLHF. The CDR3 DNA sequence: TGTGCCAGCAGGAACAGGGGACGCAATTCACCCCTCCACTTT.

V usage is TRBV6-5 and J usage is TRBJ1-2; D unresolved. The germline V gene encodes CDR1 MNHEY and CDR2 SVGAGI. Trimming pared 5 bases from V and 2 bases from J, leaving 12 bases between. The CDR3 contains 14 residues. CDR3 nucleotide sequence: TGTGCCAGCAGTCCGGGGAGGCAGAACTATGGCTACACCTTC. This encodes CASSPGRQNYGYTF.

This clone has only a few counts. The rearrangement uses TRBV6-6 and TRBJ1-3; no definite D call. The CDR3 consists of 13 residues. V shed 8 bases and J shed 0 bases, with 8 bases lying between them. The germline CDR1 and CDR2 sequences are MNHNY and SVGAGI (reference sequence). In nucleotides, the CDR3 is TGTGCCAGCGGCAGATCCTCTGGAAACACCATATATTTT. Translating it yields CASGRSSGNTIYF.

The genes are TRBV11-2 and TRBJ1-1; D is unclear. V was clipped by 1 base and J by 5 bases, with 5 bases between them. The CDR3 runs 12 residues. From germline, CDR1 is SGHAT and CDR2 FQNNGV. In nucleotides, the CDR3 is TGTGCCAGCAGCTTAGGTCTGACTGAAGCTTTCTTT. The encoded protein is CASSLGLTEAFF.

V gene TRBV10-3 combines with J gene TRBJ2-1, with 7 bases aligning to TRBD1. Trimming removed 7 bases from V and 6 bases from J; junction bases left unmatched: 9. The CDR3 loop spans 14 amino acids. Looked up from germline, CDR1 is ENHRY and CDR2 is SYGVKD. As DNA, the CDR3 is TGTGCCATCATGACAGGGATGAAATCCAATGAGCAGTTCTTC. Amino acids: CAIMTGMKSNEQFF.

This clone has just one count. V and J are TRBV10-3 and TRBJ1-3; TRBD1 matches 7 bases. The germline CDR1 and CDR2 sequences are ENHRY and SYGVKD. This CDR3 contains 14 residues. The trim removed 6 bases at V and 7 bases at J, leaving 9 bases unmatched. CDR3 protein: CAIRMDRTGNTIYF. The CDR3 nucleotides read TGTGCCATCAGGATGGACAGGACAGGCAACACCATATATTTT.

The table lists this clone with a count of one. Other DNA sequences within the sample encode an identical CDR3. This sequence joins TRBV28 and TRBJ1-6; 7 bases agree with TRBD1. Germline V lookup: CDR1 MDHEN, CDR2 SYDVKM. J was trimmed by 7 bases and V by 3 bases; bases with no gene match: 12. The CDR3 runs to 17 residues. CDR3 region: CASSFSGLGTANSPLHF. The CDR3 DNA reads TGTGCCAGCAGTTTCTCGGGGCTGGGGACAGCCAATTCACCCCTCCACTTT. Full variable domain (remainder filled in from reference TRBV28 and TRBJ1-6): DVKVTQSSRYLVKRTGEKVFLECVQDMDHENMFWYRQDPGLGLRLIYFSYDVKMKEKGDIPEGYSVSREKKERFSLILESASTNQTSMYLCASSFSGLGTANSPLHFGNGTRLTVT.

The CDR3 region is CASSYQGNSPLHF. Here the CDR3 DNA reads TGTGCCAGCAGTTATCAGGGGAATTCACCCCTCCACTTT. The V gene is TRBV6-4, the J gene TRBJ1-6; D is possibly TRBD1 (6 bases). The CDR3 is made up of 13 amino acids. Germline values: CDR1 MRHNA, CDR2 SNTAGT. Trimming took 5 bases from V and 7 from J, leaving 9 bases between them.

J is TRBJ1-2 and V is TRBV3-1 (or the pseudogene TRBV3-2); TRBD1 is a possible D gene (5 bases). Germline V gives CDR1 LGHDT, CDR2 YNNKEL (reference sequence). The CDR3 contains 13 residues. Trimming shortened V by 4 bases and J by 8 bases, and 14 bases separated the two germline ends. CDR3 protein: CASSPAGHAGYTF. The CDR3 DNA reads TGTGCCAGCAGCCCCGCTGGACACGCGGGCTACACCTTC.

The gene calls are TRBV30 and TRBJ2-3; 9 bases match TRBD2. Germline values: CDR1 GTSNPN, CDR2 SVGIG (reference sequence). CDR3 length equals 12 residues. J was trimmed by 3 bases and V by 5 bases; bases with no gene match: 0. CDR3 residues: CAWAGGTDTQYF. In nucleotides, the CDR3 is TGTGCCTGGGCGGGGGGGACAGATACGCAGTATTTT.

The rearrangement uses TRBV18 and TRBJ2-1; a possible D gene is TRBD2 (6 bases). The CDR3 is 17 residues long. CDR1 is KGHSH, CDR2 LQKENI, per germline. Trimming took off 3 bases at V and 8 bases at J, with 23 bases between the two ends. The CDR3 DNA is TGTGCCAGCTCACCTGTCCTATTCGGGACTGATAACGATGAGCAGTTCTTC. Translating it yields CASSPVLFGTDNDEQFF. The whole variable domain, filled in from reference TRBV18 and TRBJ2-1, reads NAGVMQNPRHLVRRRGQEARLRCSPMKGHSHVYWYRQLPEEGLKFMVYLQKENIIDESGMPKERFSAEFPKEGPSILRIQQVVRGDSAAYFCASSPVLFGTDNDEQFFGPGTRLTVL.

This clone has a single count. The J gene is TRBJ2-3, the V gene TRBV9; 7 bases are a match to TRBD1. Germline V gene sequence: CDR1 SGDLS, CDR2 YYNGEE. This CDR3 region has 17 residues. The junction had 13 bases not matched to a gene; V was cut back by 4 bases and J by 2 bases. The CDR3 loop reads CASSPRQGTRLTDTQYF. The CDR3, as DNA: TGTGCCAGCAGCCCCCGACAGGGAACCCGACTCACAGATACGCAGTATTTT.

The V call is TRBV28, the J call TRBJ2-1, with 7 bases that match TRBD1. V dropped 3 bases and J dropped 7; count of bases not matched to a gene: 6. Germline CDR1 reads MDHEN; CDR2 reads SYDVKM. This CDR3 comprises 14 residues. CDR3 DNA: TGTGCCAGCAGTTTGGCAGGGGGAAGGAATGAGCAGTTCTTC. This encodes CASSLAGGRNEQFF.

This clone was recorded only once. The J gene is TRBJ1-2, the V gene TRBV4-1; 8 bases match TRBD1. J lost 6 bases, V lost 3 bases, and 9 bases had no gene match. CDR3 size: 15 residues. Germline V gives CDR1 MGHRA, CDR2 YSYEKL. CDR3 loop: CASSHTGQGVDGYTF. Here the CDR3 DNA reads TGCGCCAGCAGCCATACTGGACAGGGCGTAGATGGCTACACCTTC.

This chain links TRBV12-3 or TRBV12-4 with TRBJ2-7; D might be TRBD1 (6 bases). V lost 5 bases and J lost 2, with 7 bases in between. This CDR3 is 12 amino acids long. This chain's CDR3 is CASSGQTYEQYF. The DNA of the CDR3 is TGTGCCAGCAGTGGACAGACCTACGAGCAGTACTTC.

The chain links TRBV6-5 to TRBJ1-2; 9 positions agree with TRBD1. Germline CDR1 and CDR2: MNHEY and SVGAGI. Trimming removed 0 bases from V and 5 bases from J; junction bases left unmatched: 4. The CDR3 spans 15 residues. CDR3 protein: CASSYSGTGKYGYTF. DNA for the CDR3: TGTGCCAGCAGTTACTCTGGGACAGGGAAATATGGCTACACCTTC.

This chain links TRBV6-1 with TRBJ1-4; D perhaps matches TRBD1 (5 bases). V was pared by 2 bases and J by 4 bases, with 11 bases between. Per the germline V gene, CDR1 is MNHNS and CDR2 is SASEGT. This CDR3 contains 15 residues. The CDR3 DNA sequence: TGTGCCAGCAGTGAAACAGGAATGGTTAATGAAAAACTGTTTTTT. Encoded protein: CASSETGMVNEKLFF.

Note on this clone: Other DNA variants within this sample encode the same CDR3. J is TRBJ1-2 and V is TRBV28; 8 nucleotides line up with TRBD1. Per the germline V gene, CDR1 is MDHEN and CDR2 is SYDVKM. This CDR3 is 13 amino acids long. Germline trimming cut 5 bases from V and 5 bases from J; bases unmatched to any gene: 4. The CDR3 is CASSPNRGYGYTF. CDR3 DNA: TGTGCCAGCAGTCCCAACAGGGGGTATGGCTACACCTTC.

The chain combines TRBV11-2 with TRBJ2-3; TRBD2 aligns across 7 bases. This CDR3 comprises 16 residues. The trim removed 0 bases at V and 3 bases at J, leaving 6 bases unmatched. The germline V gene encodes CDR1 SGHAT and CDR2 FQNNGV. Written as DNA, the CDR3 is TGTGCCAGCAGCTTAGAATTCGGGCGGGGGACAGATACGCAGTATTTT. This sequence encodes CASSLEFGRGTDTQYF.

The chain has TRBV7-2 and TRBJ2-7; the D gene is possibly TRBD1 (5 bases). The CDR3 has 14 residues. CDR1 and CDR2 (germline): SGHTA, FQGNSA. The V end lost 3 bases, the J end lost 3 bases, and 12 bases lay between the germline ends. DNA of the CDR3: TGTGCCAGCAGCTTTTTTGGGGCTGACTACGAGCAGTACTTC. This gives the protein CASSFFGADYEQYF.